This T cell receptor (beta chain) was sequenced for a study of T-cell memory formation after mild COVID-19. General study results and limits: Whereas later expanders leaned CD4+, clones contracting day 15 to 85 showed a balanced CD4/CD8 makeup.

Each CDR3 protein is one row after TCRdb ran MiXCR on the 5' RACE reads. Among roughly 120,000 distinct CDR3 sequences, about a fifth were seen once, and the ten largest hold about 42%. Concerning this clonotype itself: What it recognizes is unknown.

Germline values: CDR1 SGDLS, CDR2 YYNGEE. This CDR3 contains 18 residues. V was pared by 3 bases and J by 0 bases, with 9 bases of the junction left unmatched. Sequenced input: PBMCs or a T cell subset sorted from them (not recorded which). The sequence came from a man in his late teens or twenties who had mild COVID-19 (a few samples of this study predate the infection). Cell type and time point are not known. This rearrangement joins TRBV9 to TRBJ2-1; the match to TRBD1 covers 10 bases. The DNA for the CDR3 is TGTGCCAGCAGCGGGGGACAGGGGCCCTCTAGCTCCTACAATGAGCAGTTCTTC. Translation gives CASSGGQGPSSSYNEQFF. Filled out from reference TRBV9 and TRBJ2-1, the complete variable domain reads DSGVTQTPKHLITATGQRVTLRCSPRSGDLSVYWYQQSLDQGLQFLIQYYNGEERAKGNILERFSAQQFPDLHSELNLSSLELGDSALYFCASSGGQGPSSSYNEQFFGPGTRLTVL.